The clone carrying this T cell receptor (beta chain) was seen a few times. The data were obtained in a study of early T cells in non-severe SARS-CoV-2 infection. Study as a whole: RNA in bulk from unsorted whole blood was sequenced, and chains were unpaired.

The library protocol tagged individual cDNA molecules with unique molecular identifiers. TCRdb reprocessed the 5' RACE reads via MiXCR and lists one record per CDR3 protein. The sample lists approximately 58,000 distinct CDR3 sequences; 6.2% were seen once. V lost 7 bases and J lost 8, with 24 bases in between. The CDR3 is made up of 15 amino acids. CDR1 is SGHRS, CDR2 YFSETQ, per germline. The rearrangement links TRBV5-1 to TRBJ1-1; D may be TRBD1 (5 bases). Sequencing was carried out using whole blood. The receptor comes from an adult who was a healthcare worker with PCR-confirmed SARS-CoV-2 infection or an uninfected control (not recorded which). The chain's CDR3 is CASRISVTGLEEAFF. In DNA form, the CDR3 reads TGCGCCAGCCGTATAAGCGTGACGGGGCTTGAGGAAGCTTTCTTT.